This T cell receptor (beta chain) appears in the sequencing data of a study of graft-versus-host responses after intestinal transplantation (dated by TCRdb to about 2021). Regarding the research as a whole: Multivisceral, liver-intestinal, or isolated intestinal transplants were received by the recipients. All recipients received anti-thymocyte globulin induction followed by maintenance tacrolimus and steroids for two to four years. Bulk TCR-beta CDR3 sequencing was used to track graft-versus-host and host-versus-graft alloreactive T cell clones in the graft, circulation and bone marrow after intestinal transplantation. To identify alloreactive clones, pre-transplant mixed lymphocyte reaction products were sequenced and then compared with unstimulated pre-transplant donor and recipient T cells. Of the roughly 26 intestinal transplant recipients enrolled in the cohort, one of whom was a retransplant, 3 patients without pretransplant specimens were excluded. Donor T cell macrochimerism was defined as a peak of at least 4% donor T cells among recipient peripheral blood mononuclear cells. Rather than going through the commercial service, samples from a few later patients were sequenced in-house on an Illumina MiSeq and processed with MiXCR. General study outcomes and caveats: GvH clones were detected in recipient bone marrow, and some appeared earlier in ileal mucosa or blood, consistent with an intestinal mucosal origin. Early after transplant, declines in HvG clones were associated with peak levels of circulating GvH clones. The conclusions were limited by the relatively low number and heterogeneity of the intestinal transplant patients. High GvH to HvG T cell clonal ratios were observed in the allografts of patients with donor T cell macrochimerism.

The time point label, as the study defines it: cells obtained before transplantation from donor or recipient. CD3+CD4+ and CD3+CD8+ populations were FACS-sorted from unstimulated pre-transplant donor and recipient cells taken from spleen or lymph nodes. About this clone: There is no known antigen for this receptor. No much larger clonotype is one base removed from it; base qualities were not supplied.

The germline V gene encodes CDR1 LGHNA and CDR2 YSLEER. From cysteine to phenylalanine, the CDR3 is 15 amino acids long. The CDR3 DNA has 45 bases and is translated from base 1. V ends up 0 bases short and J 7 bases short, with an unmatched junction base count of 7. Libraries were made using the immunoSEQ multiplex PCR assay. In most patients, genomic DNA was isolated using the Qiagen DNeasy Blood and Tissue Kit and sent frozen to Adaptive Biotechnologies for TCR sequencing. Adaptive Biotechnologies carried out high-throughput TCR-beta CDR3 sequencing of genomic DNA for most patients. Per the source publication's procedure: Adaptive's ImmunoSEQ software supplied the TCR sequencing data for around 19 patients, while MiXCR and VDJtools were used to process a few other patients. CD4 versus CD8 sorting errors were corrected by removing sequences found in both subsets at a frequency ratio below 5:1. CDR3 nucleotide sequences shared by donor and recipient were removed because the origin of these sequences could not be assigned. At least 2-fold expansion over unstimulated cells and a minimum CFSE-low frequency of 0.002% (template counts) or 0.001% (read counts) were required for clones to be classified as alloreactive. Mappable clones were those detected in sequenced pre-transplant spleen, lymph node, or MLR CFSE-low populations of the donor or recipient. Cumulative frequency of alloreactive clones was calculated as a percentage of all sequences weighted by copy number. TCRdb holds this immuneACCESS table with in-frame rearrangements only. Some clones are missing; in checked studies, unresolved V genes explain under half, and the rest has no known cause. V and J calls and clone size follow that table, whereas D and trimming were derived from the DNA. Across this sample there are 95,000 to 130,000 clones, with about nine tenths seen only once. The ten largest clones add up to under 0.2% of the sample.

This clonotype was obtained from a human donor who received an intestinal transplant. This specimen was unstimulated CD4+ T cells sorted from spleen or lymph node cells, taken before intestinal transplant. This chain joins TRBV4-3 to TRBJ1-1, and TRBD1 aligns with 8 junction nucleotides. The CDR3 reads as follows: CASSQEGQGYSEAFF. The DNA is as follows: TGCGCCAGCAGCCAAGAAGGACAGGGATATAGTGAAGCTTTCTTT.